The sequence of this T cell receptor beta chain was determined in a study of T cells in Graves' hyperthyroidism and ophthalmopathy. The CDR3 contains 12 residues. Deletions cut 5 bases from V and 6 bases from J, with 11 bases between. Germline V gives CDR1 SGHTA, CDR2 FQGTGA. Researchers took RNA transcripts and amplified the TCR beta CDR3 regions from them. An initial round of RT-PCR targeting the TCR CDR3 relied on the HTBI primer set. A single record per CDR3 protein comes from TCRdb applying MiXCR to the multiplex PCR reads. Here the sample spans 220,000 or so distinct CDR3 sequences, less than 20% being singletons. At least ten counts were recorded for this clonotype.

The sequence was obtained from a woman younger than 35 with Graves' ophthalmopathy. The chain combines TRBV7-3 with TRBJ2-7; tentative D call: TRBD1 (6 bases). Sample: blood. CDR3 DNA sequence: TGTGCCAGCAGCGAGCAAGGGGGCGAGCAGTACTTC. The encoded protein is CASSEQGGEQYF.